This note documents a single T cell receptor beta chain sequence. What it binds is not known. As to time point: cycle 4 day 1 (C4D1), after five to seven weeks of nivolumab. Autologous stem cell transplantation was followed by relapse in every patient, and brentuximab vedotin exposure varied. The patients, who had relapsed/refractory classical Hodgkin lymphoma, achieved best responses of complete response, partial response or progressive disease. The V end was cut by 8 bases, the J end by 2 bases, with 14 bases between. The germline gives CDR1 MNHNS, CDR2 SASEGT. The CDR3 has 14 amino acids. The data were obtained in a study of PD-1 blockade in classical Hodgkin lymphoma. Study results and limitations: Complete responders' diversity at baseline resembled that of newly diagnosed patients. After ASCT, patients who started nivolumab under 1 year later were excluded.

This table comes from immunoSEQ multiplex PCR, and its TCRdb copy is limited to in-frame clones, with some not included. The table lists around 92,000 clones, 83% of them singletons, with over 15% in the top ten. The input for sequencing was peripheral blood mononuclear cells (PBMCs), taken before the fourth cycle of nivolumab. The origin of this receptor is a human donor with classical Hodgkin lymphoma. This sequence joins TRBV6-1 and TRBJ2-3, with D possibly matching TRBD1 (5 bases). The CDR3 protein is CASQGNRLTDTQYF. The CDR3, as DNA: TGTGCCAGCCAAGGAAACAGGCTCACAGATACGCAGTATTTT.